Listed here is a single T cell receptor (beta chain). This entry is derived from a study of shared clonotypes between healthy human individuals. Using immunoSEQ multiplex PCR, the repertoire was profiled, and TCRdb retains in-frame clones only, with some absent. The table has approximately 2.5 million clones, 93% seen once. The CDR3 is made up of 13 amino acids. Trimming shortened V by 7 bases and J by 4 bases, and 13 bases separated the two germline ends. Germline-derived CDR1 and CDR2 are SEHNR and FQNEAQ (reference sequence). V and J are TRBV7-9 and TRBJ1-1, with a tentative D call TRBD1 (6 bases). Sequenced input: naive CD4+ T cells from PBMCs. Subset indicated: CD45RA+ positively selected. This TCR was sampled from a young man in good health. Some clones in this sample may be carry-over from other donors' samples. CDR3 bases: TGTGCCAGCACCAAAGGGGGTTCCACTGAAGCTTTCTTT. The encoded protein is CASTKGGSTEAFF.